One sample yielded the 20 T cell receptor beta chains listed below, sequenced in a study of lymphopenia after photon versus proton radiotherapy. Generated by immunoSEQ multiplex PCR, the TCRdb table keeps only in-frame clones and is missing some. The repertoire includes 68,000 or so clones, about nine tenths of them detected once, and about 3% sits in the top ten. The source material was peripheral blood, sampled from a patient treated with photon-based radiotherapy. These receptor sequences come from a woman aged 70-85 years with pancreatic cancer.

V is TRBV9 and J is TRBJ2-1, with D uncertain. The CDR3 length is 10 residues. Germline lookup yields CDR1 SGDLS and CDR2 YYNGEE. Trimming left V 7 bases short and J 8 bases short, with 7 bases between. In DNA form, the CDR3 reads TGTGCCAGCGGGGTGGATGAGCAGTTCTTC. Amino acids: CASGVDEQFF. Drawing the rest from reference TRBV9 and TRBJ2-1, the complete variable domain is DSGVTQTPKHLITATGQRVTLRCSPRSGDLSVYWYQQSLDQGLQFLIQYYNGEERAKGNILERFSAQQFPDLHSELNLSSLELGDSALYFCASGVDEQFFGPGTRLTVL.

This clone appeared once. The gene calls are TRBV18 and TRBJ2-7, with 7 bases matching TRBD1. CDR1 is KGHSH, CDR2 LQKENI, per germline. J gave up 3 bases and V 2 bases, and 4 bases lay outside the gene matches. The CDR3 covers 14 residues. CDR3 region: CASSPWDRLYEQYF. The CDR3 coding sequence is TGTGCCAGCTCACCATGGGACAGACTCTACGAGCAGTACTTC. Based on the CDR3 plus reference TRBV18 and TRBJ2-7, the full variable domain is NAGVMQNPRHLVRRRGQEARLRCSPMKGHSHVYWYRQLPEEGLKFMVYLQKENIIDESGMPKERFSAEFPKEGPSILRIQQVVRGDSAAYFCASSPWDRLYEQYFGPGTRLTVT.

The chain combines TRBV19 with TRBJ2-7, with 9 bases fitting TRBD1. The CDR3 is 18 residues long. V lost 2 bases, J lost 4 bases, and 15 bases stayed unmatched. Germline-derived CDR1 and CDR2 are LNHDA and SQIVND (reference sequence). The DNA of the CDR3 is TGTGCCAGTAGTATAAAGTCAAGTGCCGGGACAGGGTTGTACGAGCAGTACTTC. Residues: CASSIKSSAGTGLYEQYF.

This chain links TRBV7-2 with TRBJ2-1; tentatively, D is TRBD2 (5 bases). Trimming cost V 1 base and J 10 bases, with 11 bases left between them. In germline, CDR1 is SGHTA, CDR2 FQGNSA. The CDR3 sequence is 13 residues long. This chain's CDR3 is CASSLESVAEQFF. The CDR3 nucleotides are TGTGCCAGCAGCTTAGAGTCGGTAGCGGAGCAGTTCTTC. Full variable domain (remainder filled in from reference TRBV7-2 and TRBJ2-1): GAGVSQSPSNKVTEKGKDVELRCDPISGHTALYWYRQSLGQGLEFLIYFQGNSAPDKSGLPSDRFSAERTGGSVSTLTIQRTQQEDSAVYLCASSLESVAEQFFGPGTRLTVL.

The genes are TRBV5-5 and TRBJ2-1; D might be TRBD2 (6 bases). The germline CDR1 and CDR2 sequences are SGHKS and YYEKEE (reference sequence). V was trimmed by 4 bases and J by 0 bases, leaving 17 bases between them. This CDR3 comprises 17 residues. CDR3 residues: CASSDAGGISSYNEQFF. The CDR3 region has the DNA TGTGCCAGCAGCGATGCGGGCGGGATAAGCTCCTACAATGAGCAGTTCTTC.

The gene calls are TRBV19 and TRBJ2-3; TRBD2 agrees at 8 bases. CDR1 and CDR2 from the germline V gene are LNHDA and SQIVND (reference sequence). V trimming: 1 base; J trimming: 4 bases; junction bases outside the gene matches: 4. There are 15 residues in the CDR3. DNA of the CDR3: TGTGCCAGTAGTATAGCGGGAGGGCCACCAGATACGCAGTATTTT. Translated, it gives CASSIAGGPPDTQYF. Variable domain in full (rest from reference TRBV19 and TRBJ2-3): DGGITQSPKYLFRKEGQNVTLSCEQNLNHDAMYWYRQDPGQGLRLIYYSQIVNDFQKGDIAEGYSVSREKKESFPLTVTSAQKNPTAFYLCASSIAGGPPDTQYFGPGTRLTVL.

V gene TRBV9 combines with J gene TRBJ1-2; the match to TRBD1 covers 8 bases. The junction had 8 bases not matched to a gene; V was cut back by 0 bases and J by 7 bases. Germline CDR1 and CDR2: SGDLS and YYNGEE. The CDR3 contains 15 residues. The DNA of the CDR3 is TGTGCCAGCAGCGTAGGACGACAGGGGAGGGGTGGCTACACCTTC. Encoded protein: CASSVGRQGRGGYTF.

This rearrangement joins TRBV6-7 to TRBJ1-6; D uncertain. TRBV6-7 is placed among ORFs of uncertain function. Trimming removed 3 bases at V and 5 bases at J, with 8 bases between. The CDR3 extends over 14 amino acids. CDR3 in amino acids: CASSYGNNNSPLHF. The CDR3 coding sequence is TGTGCCAGCAGTTATGGCAATAATAATTCACCCCTCCACTTT.

The gene calls are TRBV5-3 and TRBJ2-1; D is uncertain. TRBV5-3 has ORF status, its function being uncertain. Trimming shortened V by 0 bases and J by 0 bases, and 13 bases separated the two germline ends. This CDR3 comprises 17 residues. The CDR3 here is CARSLEEAVDSYNEQFF. CDR3 sequence (DNA): TGTGCCAGAAGCTTGGAAGAGGCGGTAGACTCCTACAATGAGCAGTTCTTC.

The chain carries TRBV7-2 and TRBJ2-2, with a possible D match to TRBD1 (6 bases). The germline gives CDR1 SGHTA, CDR2 FQGNSA. Deletions cut 3 bases from V and 8 bases from J, with 10 bases between. The CDR3 is 13 amino acids. The CDR3 reads CASSLTGTGELFF. The CDR3 DNA is TGTGCCAGCAGCTTGACCGGGACAGGGGAGCTGTTTTTT.

V gene TRBV20-1 combines with J gene TRBJ2-3; D is uncertain. Trimming took 2 bases from V and 5 from J, leaving 5 bases between them. Per germline, CDR1 DFQATT and CDR2 SNEGSKA (reference sequence). The CDR3 contains 11 residues. The chain's CDR3 is CSARSGDTQYF. The CDR3 nucleotides read TGCAGTGCTAGAAGTGGAGATACGCAGTATTTT.

The chain links TRBV5-6 to TRBJ2-3, with TRBD2 identical over 7 bases. Trimming cost V 4 bases and J 6 bases; bases outside gene matches: 8. The CDR3 length is 14 residues. Germline values: CDR1 SGHDT, CDR2 YYEEEE. CDR3 bases: TGTGCCAGCAGCCTCGGACTAGATTTGGATACGCAGTATTTT. This translates into CASSLGLDLDTQYF.

This clone was detected only a few times. This sequence joins TRBV30 and TRBJ1-5; D uncertain. Germline V gene lookup returns CDR1 GTSNPN and CDR2 SVGIG (reference sequence). The CDR3 runs to 15 residues. V was clipped by 1 base and J by 6 bases, with 16 bases between them. In DNA, the CDR3 is TGTGCCTGGAGTGACCCAGGAGAGGACGGTCAGCCCCAGCATTTT. It is translated as CAWSDPGEDGQPQHF.

The rearrangement links TRBV11-3 to TRBJ1-2; no clear D gene. V gave up 7 bases and J gave up 3 bases, with 12 bases separating them. The germline V gene has CDR1 SGHNT and CDR2 YENEEA. The CDR3 spans 13 residues. CDR3 bases: TGTGCCAGCAACACTCCGGTGGACTATGGCTACACCTTC. Translating gives CASNTPVDYGYTF. The full variable domain, with the rest looked up from reference TRBV11-3 and TRBJ1-2, is EAGVVQSPRYKIIEKKQPVAFWCNPISGHNTLYWYLQNLGQGPELLIRYENEEAVDDSQLPKDRFSAERLKGVDSTLKIQPAELGDSAVYLCASNTPVDYGYTFGSGTRLTVV.

The chain is built from TRBV6-5 and TRBJ1-1; D uncertain. This CDR3 is built from 14 residues. With 0 bases removed from V and 5 bases from J, the gap between germline ends came to 10 bases. Germline V gives CDR1 MNHEY, CDR2 SVGAGI. The CDR3 sequence is CASSYSSSGTEAFF. CDR3 bases: TGTGCCAGCAGTTACTCGTCGTCGGGGACTGAAGCTTTCTTT.

CDR3 sequence reads: CASSVGKREGEETQYF. CDR3 sequence (DNA): TGTGCCAGCAGCGTAGGAAAGCGGGAGGGGGAAGAGACCCAGTACTTC. The chain employs TRBV9 and TRBJ2-5; 10 nucleotides align to TRBD2. Germline V CDR1 and CDR2: SGDLS, YYNGEE. CDR3 length equals 16 residues. V shed 0 bases, J shed 3 bases, and the junction held 5 bases outside the gene matches.

The chain combines TRBV30 with TRBJ2-5, with unresolved D. The J call is uncertain, as TRBJ2-7 better fits the DNA end. In germline, CDR1 is GTSNPN, CDR2 SVGIG (reference sequence). This CDR3 comprises 13 residues. The CDR3 is CAWRSILYSEQYF. DNA for the CDR3: TGTGCCTGGAGATCGATCTTGTACTCCGAGCAGTACTTC.

This clone was detected only once. This rearrangement joins TRBV30 to TRBJ2-1; 8 bases align to TRBD2. CDR3 size: 18 residues. CDR1 and CDR2 (germline): GTSNPN, SVGIG (reference sequence). The junction had 13 bases not matched to a gene; V was cut back by 0 bases and J by 3 bases. CDR3 sequence: CAWSVSGGRRGGYNEQFF. Here the CDR3 DNA reads TGTGCCTGGAGTGTATCAGGCGGGAGGCGCGGCGGCTACAATGAGCAGTTCTTC. Looking up the rest from reference TRBV30 and TRBJ2-1 gives the full variable domain: SQTIHQWPATLVQPVGSPLSLECTVEGTSNPNLYWYRQAAGRGLQLLFYSVGIGQISSEVPQNLSASRPQDRQFILSSKKLLLSDSGFYLCAWSVSGGRRGGYNEQFFGPGTRLTVL.

Here the CDR3 DNA reads TGTGCCAGTAGTACTCCCGCGGGCGGGGAGCAGTACTTC. This translates into CASSTPAGGEQYF. The chain carries TRBV19 and TRBJ2-7, with D perhaps TRBD2 (5 bases). This CDR3 region has 13 residues. The V gene lost 4 bases and the J gene lost 7 bases, with 14 bases spanning the gap. Germline loops: CDR1 LNHDA, CDR2 SQIVND (reference sequence).

In this sample, this clone turned up once. This rearrangement joins TRBV25-1 to TRBJ2-5; D remains ambiguous. V lost 4 bases and J lost 5, with 5 bases in between. Germline V gene sequence: CDR1 MGHDK, CDR2 SYGVNS. The CDR3 runs 11 residues. CDR3 in DNA: TGTGCCAGCAGTGTGTTGGAGACCCAGTACTTC. As protein: CASSVLETQYF.